This passage covers 31 T cell receptor beta chains from one sample sequenced in a study of graft-versus-host responses after intestinal transplantation. Profiling relied on immunoSEQ multiplex PCR, and the TCRdb table lists in-frame clones only, not all of them. The sample records approximately 26,000 clones, approximately 87% being singletons. The material sequenced was PBMCs, taken approximately 29 days after intestinal transplant. The receptors come from a human patient who received an intestinal transplant, so some T cells may come from the graft donor.

The chain recombines TRBV28 with TRBJ1-6, with D uncertain. V lost 6 bases and J lost 7, with 10 bases in between. Germline loops: CDR1 MDHEN, CDR2 SYDVKM. The CDR3 runs to 13 residues. CDR3 in DNA: TGTGCCAGCAGGACGGACCCAAATTCACCCCTCCACTTT. This codes for CASRTDPNSPLHF.

Concerning this clone: One junction end disagrees with the germline gene, perhaps due to a read error. The chain carries TRBV11-2 and TRBJ2-2, with D possibly matching TRBD1 (6 bases). Looked up from germline, CDR1 is SGHAT and CDR2 is FQNNGV. The CDR3 sequence is 15 residues long. The chain's CDR3 is CASSLADRLSGELLF. The CDR3 DNA sequence: TGTGCCAGCAGCTTAGCTGACAGGTTGTCCGGGGAGCTGTTGTTT.

The rearrangement joins TRBV6-6 to TRBJ2-1; no firm D call. This CDR3 has 12 amino acids. Germline V gives CDR1 MNHNY, CDR2 SVGAGI (reference sequence). The V end lost 6 bases, the J end lost 4 bases, and 7 bases lay between the germline ends. CDR3 sequence reads: CASSNGYNEQFF. The CDR3 DNA reads TGTGCCAGCAGCAATGGGTACAATGAGCAGTTCTTC.

This clone was seen a few times. This chain joins TRBV6-5 and TRBJ2-5; 9 bases match TRBD2. The CDR3 extends over 15 amino acids. The V gene's germline CDR1 is MNHEY and CDR2 SVGAGI. The trim removed 2 bases at V and 4 bases at J, leaving 5 bases unmatched. CDR3 bases: TGTGCCAGCAGTTACGGTGCGGGGGGGCGAGAGACCCAGTACTTC. This sequence encodes CASSYGAGGRETQYF.

The chain combines TRBV19 with TRBJ1-3; 8 bases align to TRBD1. V was pared by 6 bases and J by 3 bases, with 4 bases of the junction left unmatched. The CDR3 sequence is 14 residues long. Germline loops: CDR1 LNHDA, CDR2 SQIVND (reference sequence). CDR3 region: CASSKDRVGNTIYF. DNA of the CDR3: TGTGCCAGTAGCAAGGACAGGGTTGGAAACACCATATATTTT.

This chain connects TRBV15 to TRBJ1-1; D is uncertain. The CDR3 covers 14 residues. The V end was cut by 0 bases, the J end by 2 bases, with 7 bases between. In germline, CDR1 is LNHNV, CDR2 YYDKDF (reference sequence). The CDR3 here is CATSRDLTNTEAFF. As DNA, the CDR3 is TGTGCCACCAGCAGAGATCTGACAAACACTGAAGCTTTCTTT.

The chain recombines TRBV6-4 with TRBJ2-3; 9 bases fit TRBD2. The germline gives CDR1 MRHNA, CDR2 SNTAGT. CDR3 length: 17 residues. Losses at the gene ends were 2 bases for V and 4 bases for J; bases not matched to a gene: 10. The chain's CDR3 is CASSDEPGGGGADTQYF. The CDR3 DNA reads TGTGCCAGCAGTGACGAACCGGGCGGGGGGGGAGCAGATACGCAGTATTTT.

J is TRBJ2-7 and V is TRBV5-6; TRBD2 is a possible D gene (5 bases). Germline assignment: CDR1 SGHDT and CDR2 YYEEEE. V dropped 0 bases and J dropped 1 base, with 17 bases sitting between them. The CDR3 consists of 17 residues. The DNA of the CDR3 is TGTGCCAGCAGCTTGGTCTCGAGGGATCCCCTTTCCTACGAGCAGTACTTC. Its protein product is CASSLVSRDPLSYEQYF.

This chain connects TRBV7-9 to TRBJ2-1, with TRBD2 matching over 7 bases. The CDR3 loop spans 15 amino acids. In germline, CDR1 is SEHNR, CDR2 FQNEAQ (reference sequence). The V gene end was trimmed by 1 base and the J gene end by 2 bases; junction bases not matched to a gene: 2. CDR3 region: CASSLVSGAYNEQFF. The CDR3 DNA is TGTGCCAGCAGCTTAGTAAGCGGGGCCTACAATGAGCAGTTCTTC.

The rearrangement joins TRBV28 to TRBJ2-1; 15 bases are shared with TRBD2. The CDR3 is made up of 16 amino acids. J was trimmed by 7 bases and V by 5 bases; bases with no gene match: 6. CDR1 MDHEN and CDR2 SYDVKM come from the germline V gene. The DNA for the CDR3 is TGTGCCAGCAGTATGAGGACTAGCGGGAGGGGTAATGAGCAGTTCTTC. Protein product: CASSMRTSGRGNEQFF.

This chain connects TRBV29-1 to TRBJ1-2; maybe TRBD1 (6 bases). The V end lost 4 bases, the J end lost 0 bases, and 6 bases lay between the germline ends. CDR1 and CDR2 (germline): SQVTM, ANQGSEA. The CDR3 spans 12 residues. CDR3 region: CSVGTANYGYTF. The CDR3 region has the DNA TGCAGCGTTGGGACAGCTAACTATGGCTACACCTTC. Together with reference TRBV29-1 and TRBJ1-2, the CDR3 gives the full variable domain: SAVISQKPSRDICQRGTSLTIQCQVDSQVTMMFWYRQQPGQSLTLIATANQGSEATYESGFVIDKFPISRPNLTFSTLTVSNMSPEDSSIYLCSVGTANYGYTFGSGTRLTVV.

This clone appeared once. The chain employs TRBV18 and TRBJ2-1, with 8 bases aligning to TRBD1. The CDR3 is 19 residues long. The germline CDR1 and CDR2 sequences are KGHSH and LQKENI. V gave up 2 bases and J gave up 2 bases; unmatched junction bases: 14. This CDR3 is CASSPSLTPGGITYNEQFF. In DNA, the CDR3 is TGTGCCAGCTCACCATCTTTGACCCCAGGGGGCATCACCTACAATGAGCAGTTCTTC.

This clone was counted once. The rearrangement joins TRBV18 to TRBJ1-3; 11 bases agree with TRBD1. Germline lookup yields CDR1 KGHSH and CDR2 LQKENI. The CDR3 sequence is 18 residues long. After removal of 1 base from V and 0 bases from J, the junction contained 5 bases not matched to a gene. The CDR3: CASSPRTGGLSSGNTIYF. The CDR3, as DNA: TGTGCCAGCTCACCACGGACAGGGGGCCTGAGCTCTGGAAACACCATATATTTT.

This CDR3 reads CASSLVSDSYEQYF. The CDR3 DNA reads TGTGCCAGCAGCTTGGTCTCCGATTCCTACGAGCAGTACTTC. The chain uses TRBV7-2 and TRBJ2-7, with D uncertain. CDR1 is SGHTA, CDR2 FQGNSA, per germline. V was clipped by 3 bases and J by 1 base, with 10 bases between them. The CDR3 loop spans 14 amino acids.

This chain links TRBV7-9 with TRBJ2-3; D remains unclear. CDR3 size: 13 residues. Between the trimmed V and J ends, which lost 4 bases and 2 bases, there was a span of 7 bases. Germline V CDR1 and CDR2: SEHNR, FQNEAQ (reference sequence). In nucleotides, the CDR3 is TGTGCCAGCAGCTCCTTGGACACAGATACGCAGTATTTT. Translation gives CASSSLDTDTQYF.

CDR3 protein: CAISESIAGGNEQFF. The DNA of the CDR3 is TGTGCCATCAGTGAGTCGATAGCGGGGGGGAATGAGCAGTTCTTC. V and J are TRBV10-3 and TRBJ2-1; 11 nucleotides agree with TRBD2. V trimming: 0 bases; J trimming: 7 bases; junction bases outside the gene matches: 2. Germline CDR1 ENHRY, CDR2 SYGVKD. CDR3 length: 15 residues.

This chain links TRBV28 with TRBJ2-6; possible D gene TRBD2, 6 bases. Trimming pared 6 bases from V and 2 bases from J, leaving 14 bases between. The germline V gene has CDR1 MDHEN and CDR2 SYDVKM. The CDR3 contains 16 residues. The CDR3 reads CASSRTPGAGANVLTF. The CDR3 coding sequence is TGTGCCAGCAGCCGTACCCCGGGGGCTGGGGCCAACGTCCTGACTTTC.

The chain employs TRBV9 and TRBJ2-1; 8 positions match TRBD2. The CDR3 runs to 15 residues. V lost 4 bases and J lost 4; bases outside the gene matches: 7. Germline V gene sequence: CDR1 SGDLS, CDR2 YYNGEE. This chain's CDR3 is CASSQLAGGYNEQFF. The DNA for the CDR3 is TGTGCCAGCAGCCAGCTTGCGGGGGGATACAATGAGCAGTTCTTC. The full variable domain, rest sourced from reference TRBV9 and TRBJ2-1, is DSGVTQTPKHLITATGQRVTLRCSPRSGDLSVYWYQQSLDQGLQFLIQYYNGEERAKGNILERFSAQQFPDLHSELNLSSLELGDSALYFCASSQLAGGYNEQFFGPGTRLTVL.

The V call is TRBV5-1, the J call TRBJ2-3; 9 bases align to TRBD2. Germline values: CDR1 SGHRS, CDR2 YFSETQ. V shed 0 bases, J shed 3 bases, and the junction held 14 bases outside the gene matches. CDR3 length: 19 amino acids. DNA of the CDR3: TGCGCCAGCAGCTTGGGGCTAGCGGGGCCTATCTCATGGACAGATACGCAGTATTTT. Translating gives CASSLGLAGPISWTDTQYF.

The chain recombines TRBV7-9 with TRBJ1-6; 12 bases map to TRBD1. In germline, CDR1 is SEHNR, CDR2 FQNEAQ (reference sequence). This CDR3 comprises 15 residues. V shed 5 bases and J 10 bases; nucleotides not matched to a gene: 6. CDR3 nucleotides: TGTGCCAGCAGCCTCGGGGGGACAGGGGGCTCACCCCTCCACTTT. It yields the protein CASSLGGTGGSPLHF.

The chain is built from TRBV7-9 and TRBJ1-1, with 7 positions matching TRBD1. J gave up 3 bases and V 5 bases, and 9 bases lay outside the gene matches. This CDR3 has 15 residues. Germline V gives CDR1 SEHNR, CDR2 FQNEAQ (reference sequence). The CDR3, as DNA: TGTGCCAGCAGCGAAAGAACAGGGGACGACACTGAAGCTTTCTTT. Translated, it gives CASSERTGDDTEAFF.

J is TRBJ1-1 and V is TRBV28; D uncertain. CDR3 length equals 11 residues. Between the trimmed V and J ends, which lost 3 bases and 11 bases, there was a span of 10 bases. The V gene's germline CDR1 is MDHEN and CDR2 SYDVKM. The DNA for the CDR3 is TGTGCCAGCAGTTTCCCCCGCGGGGCTTTCTTT. This codes for CASSFPRGAFF.

The chain employs TRBV2 and TRBJ2-1, with D maybe TRBD1 (6 bases). CDR1 and CDR2 (germline): SNHLY, FYNNEI. The CDR3 loop spans 15 amino acids. V gave up 7 bases and J gave up 0 bases, with 13 bases separating them. CDR3 in amino acids: CASINRAGSYNEQFF. CDR3 nucleotides: TGTGCCAGCATTAACAGGGCAGGCTCCTACAATGAGCAGTTCTTC.

This chain links TRBV13 with TRBJ2-5; D remains ambiguous. Trimming shortened V by 1 base and J by 3 bases, and 6 bases separated the two germline ends. Germline-derived CDR1 and CDR2 are PRHDT and FYEKMQ (reference sequence). CDR3 length equals 13 residues. CDR3 residues: CASSLDGEETQYF. The CDR3 DNA is TGTGCCAGCAGCTTAGATGGGGAAGAGACCCAGTACTTC. The variable domain in full, with the rest retrieved from reference TRBV13 and TRBJ2-5, is AAGVIQSPRHLIKEKRETATLKCYPIPRHDTVYWYQQGPGQDPQFLISFYEKMQSDKGSIPDRFSAQQFSDYHSELNMSSLELGDSALYFCASSLDGEETQYFGPGTRLLVL.

The gene calls are TRBV4-2 and TRBJ2-5, with TRBD2 identical over 9 bases. The better agreement between TRBJ2-7 and the DNA end casts doubt on the J call. In germline, CDR1 is LGHNA, CDR2 YNFKEQ. The CDR3 sequence is 15 residues long. CDR3 amino acids: CASSPAGGPPYEQYF. The CDR3 DNA reads as TGTGCCAGCAGCCCGGCGGGAGGGCCTCCCTACGAGCAGTACTTC.

The J gene is TRBJ1-5, the V gene TRBV27; tentatively, D is TRBD1 (6 bases). CDR1 and CDR2 (germline): MNHEY, SMNVEV (reference sequence). The CDR3 has 15 residues. Trimming stripped 6 bases from V and 7 bases from J, with 19 bases between. The CDR3: CASSAGTLRIQPQHF. CDR3 DNA: TGTGCCAGCAGCGCCGGGACACTAAGGATCCAGCCCCAGCATTTT.

This sequence joins TRBV7-9 and TRBJ1-3; D not certain. The V end lost 3 bases, the J end lost 0 bases, and 6 bases lay between the germline ends. CDR3 length: 14 residues. Germline V gene data show CDR1 as SEHNR and CDR2 as FQNEAQ (reference sequence). This chain's CDR3 is CASSFIHSGNTIYF. DNA for the CDR3: TGTGCCAGCAGCTTCATCCACTCTGGAAACACCATATATTTT. The variable domain in full, with the rest retrieved from reference TRBV7-9 and TRBJ1-3, is DTGVSQNPRHKITKRGQNVTFRCDPISEHNRLYWYRQTLGQGPEFLTYFQNEAQLEKSRLLSDRFSAERPKGSFSTLEIQRTEQGDSAMYLCASSFIHSGNTIYFGEGSWLTVV.

V gene TRBV27 combines with J gene TRBJ2-3, with TRBD1 matching over 7 bases. Germline V CDR1 and CDR2: MNHEY, SMNVEV (reference sequence). The V gene end was trimmed by 5 bases and the J gene end by 4 bases; junction bases not matched to a gene: 15. CDR3 size: 17 residues. DNA for the CDR3: TGTGCCAGCAGTACACGACAGGGCCTCTCGTACCCAGATACGCAGTATTTT. As protein: CASSTRQGLSYPDTQYF.

The chain joins TRBV6-5 to TRBJ1-2; TRBD1 agrees at 7 bases. Germline V gene data show CDR1 as MNHEY and CDR2 as SVGAGI. The CDR3 consists of 12 residues. V shed 5 bases and J 6 bases; nucleotides not matched to a gene: 3. The CDR3 sequence is CASSQQGNGYTF. The CDR3 nucleotides are TGTGCCAGCAGTCAACAGGGGAATGGCTACACCTTC.

This clone was recorded only once. The chain carries TRBV5-1 and TRBJ2-5; D is possibly TRBD1 or TRBD2 (5 bases each). CDR1 is SGHRS, CDR2 YFSETQ, per germline. This CDR3 region has 18 residues. Trimming left V 1 base short and J 0 bases short, with 19 bases between. The CDR3 is CASSLILPGPIHQETQYF. CDR3 nucleotide sequence: TGCGCCAGCAGCTTGATACTTCCGGGACCAATACACCAAGAGACCCAGTACTTC.

This chain connects TRBV30 to TRBJ2-7; 9 bases match TRBD2. J was trimmed by 2 bases and V by 7 bases; bases with no gene match: 12. Germline V gene lookup returns CDR1 GTSNPN and CDR2 SVGIG (reference sequence). The CDR3 is 15 amino acids. This chain's CDR3 is CASTYSGRTPYEQYF. In nucleotides, the CDR3 is TGTGCCTCAACTTATAGCGGGAGAACCCCCTACGAGCAGTACTTC.